This T cell receptor (beta chain) was retrieved from a study of blood T cell repertoires in COVID-19. Whole-study context: The United States, Italy and Spain supplied acute and convalescent COVID-19 samples.

The method was immunoSEQ multiplex PCR; TCRdb's version includes in-frame clones alone and lacks a portion of them. This sample carries roughly 200,000 clones, about four fifths of them seen once, and the ten largest clones take 6.5%. The sequenced material came from peripheral blood. This TCR was recovered from a man in his sixties or seventies with active or convalescent COVID-19.

The CDR3 nucleotides are TGCGCCAGCAGCCGAAACCCCCCGACAGGACCATCCTACGAGCAGTACTTC. It is translated as CASSRNPPTGPSYEQYF. V is TRBV4-1 and J is TRBJ2-7; D may be TRBD1 (6 bases). Trimming took 4 bases from V and 1 from J, leaving 20 bases between them. The CDR3 is 17 residues long. Germline V CDR1 and CDR2: MGHRA, YSYEKL.